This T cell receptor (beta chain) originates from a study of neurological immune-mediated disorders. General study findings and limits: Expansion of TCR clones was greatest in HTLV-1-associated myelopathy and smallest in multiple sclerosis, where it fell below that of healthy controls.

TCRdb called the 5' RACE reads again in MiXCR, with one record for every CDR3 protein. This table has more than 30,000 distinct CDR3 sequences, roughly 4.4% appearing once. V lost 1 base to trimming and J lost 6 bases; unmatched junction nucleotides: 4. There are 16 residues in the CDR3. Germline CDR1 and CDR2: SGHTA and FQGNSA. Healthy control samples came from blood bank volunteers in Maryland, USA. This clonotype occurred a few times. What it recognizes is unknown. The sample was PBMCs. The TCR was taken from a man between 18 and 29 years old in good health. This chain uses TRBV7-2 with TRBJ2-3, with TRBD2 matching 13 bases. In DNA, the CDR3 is TGTGCCAGCAGCTTAGGGACTAGCGGGGGTGGGGATACGCAGTATTTT. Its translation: CASSLGTSGGGDTQYF.